The clone carrying this T cell receptor (beta chain) was observed a few times. Its antigen is unidentified. Physicians reached a diagnosis by relying on clinical symptoms, serum thyroxine, TRAb, thyroid ultrasound and orbital computed tomography. This sample was included in a study of Graves' ophthalmopathy and Graves' hyperthyroidism. In the study overall: Peripheral blood was collected at initial diagnosis, before any treatment. Findings and caveats of the study: Built on 13 signatures, a model told ophthalmopathy apart from stable hyperthyroidism with almost 90% sensitivity and under 83% specificity.

Beta-chain TCR CDR3 regions were amplified from RNA transcripts. HTBI primers were used in a first-round RT-PCR, which preceded a second-round multiplex PCR. One entry per CDR3 protein results from TCRdb running MiXCR on the multiplex PCR reads. This table has 260,000 or so distinct CDR3 sequences, 45% to 55% appearing once. CDR1 and CDR2 (germline): SGHRS, YFSETQ. CDR3 length: 16 residues. Trimming took 3 bases from V and 7 from J; bases not matched to a gene: 13. The sequence came from an adult man with Graves' ophthalmopathy. This chain connects TRBV5-1 to TRBJ1-5, with 7 bases fitting TRBD1. The sequencing sample was made of peripheral blood. The CDR3 coding sequence is TGCGCCAGCAGCTGGGGGCCTACAGGGGATAGACAGCCCCAGCATTTT. Its protein product is CASSWGPTGDRQPQHF. The variable domain in full, with the rest retrieved from reference TRBV5-1 and TRBJ1-5, is KAGVTQTPRYLIKTRGQQVTLSCSPISGHRSVSWYQQTPGQGLQFLFEYFSETQRNKGNFPGRFSGRQFSNSRSEMNVSTLELGDSALYLCASSWGPTGDRQPQHFGDGTRLSIL.